Listed below are T cell receptor beta chains from one sample, sequenced in a study of a mutant IDH1 vaccine in newly diagnosed glioma. The method was immunoSEQ multiplex PCR; TCRdb's version includes in-frame clones alone and lacks a portion of them. Of around 52,000 clones in the sample, approximately 90% were seen once. These receptors are not linked to any known antigen. The source was PBMCs, collected from a glioma patient whose treatment included an IDH1 peptide vaccine. Receptors originate from a woman aged 40-49 years with glioma. Each CDR3 is given with its conserved first and last residue. A D gene is named only where the DNA matches it firmly. Clone size appears in some rows only: once, few, many, or a class for an expanded clone.

d_call	clone_size	v_call	j_call	cdr3_nt	cdr3_aa
TRBD2	.	TRBV7-8	TRBJ2-7	TGTGCCAGCAGCTTACAAATACTAGCGCGCGGGCAGCAGTACTTC	CASSLQILARGQQYF
.	.	TRBV7-3	TRBJ1-2	TGTGCCAGCAGCCCGGGACCGAACTATGGCTACACCTTC	CASSPGPNYGYTF
TRBD1	.	TRBV2	TRBJ1-3	TGTGCCAGCAGGGGGGACAGGGGATACACCATATATTTT	CASRGDRGYTIYF
TRBD2	.	TRBV5-4	TRBJ2-3	TGTGCCAGCAGCTTGGAAGCGGGGGGCACAGATACGCAGTATTTT	CASSLEAGGTDTQYF
TRBD1	.	TRBV4-1	TRBJ1-1	TGCGCCAGCAGCCAAAGTGCGGGACAGGGGGCGTTCGCCACTGAAGCTTTCTTT	CASSQSAGQGAFATEAFF
.	.	TRBV2	TRBJ2-5	TGTGCCAGCAGTGCGCGGAGAGGGGAGACCCAGTACTTC	CASSARRGETQYF
.	.	TRBV25-1	TRBJ1-3	TGTGCCAGCAGTGGGCTACTAGGGACTGACTCTGGAAACACCATATATTTT	CASSGLLGTDSGNTIYF
TRBD2	.	TRBV5-1	TRBJ2-1	TGCGCCAGCAGCTTGGGACTAGCGGGCATCAATGAGCAGTTCTTC	CASSLGLAGINEQFF
TRBD2	.	TRBV6-4	TRBJ2-2	TGTGCCAGCAGTGACCCCGGGACTAGCGGGAGGGGTAACCTGAACACCGGGGAGCTGTTTTTT	CASSDPGTSGRGNLNTGELFF
.	.	TRBV4-1	TRBJ2-2	TGCGCCAGCAGCCAAGGCCACTCTTGGGGGCAGGACACCGGGGAGCTGTTTTTT	CASSQGHSWGQDTGELFF
.	.	TRBV7-9	TRBJ1-1	TGTGCCAGCAGCTTACGTCCAACCGCGAACACTGAAGCTTTCTTT	CASSLRPTANTEAFF
.	.	TRBV4-1	TRBJ1-1	TGCGCCAGCAGCCAAGCGGCAGGTAGGTCTGAAGCTTTCTTT	CASSQAAGRSEAFF
.	.	TRBV10-3	TRBJ2-1	TGTGCCATCAGTCGTGGGAATGAGCAGTTCTTC	CAISRGNEQFF
.	.	TRBV7-9	TRBJ1-5	TGTGCCAGCAGCTCAGATCGGGGCAATCAGCCCCAGCATTTT	CASSSDRGNQPQHF
.	.	TRBV1	TRBJ2-3	TGCACCAGCAGCTCTAGCGGAGGAAGCACAGATACGCAGTATTTT	CTSSSSGGSTDTQYF
.	once	TRBV4-1	TRBJ2-7	TGCGCCAGCAGCCGACGGGGAGAATACGAGCAGTACTTC	CASSRRGEYEQYF
TRBD1	.	TRBV5-1	TRBJ2-1	TGCGCCAGCAGCTTAGAGGGGGCACCCGTTTACAATGAGCAGTTCTTC	CASSLEGAPVYNEQFF
.	.	TRBV10-1	TRBJ1-1	TGCGCCATCCTGCAGGGCGCTGAAGCTTTCTTT	CAILQGAEAFF
.	.	TRBV5-6	TRBJ2-7	TGTGCCAGCAGCACCACGGGACCACTATACGAGCAGTACTTC	CASSTTGPLYEQYF
TRBD1	.	TRBV6-5	TRBJ1-2	TGTGCCAGCAGACCTCCGGGACAGAGGGGTGGCTACACCTTC	CASRPPGQRGGYTF
TRBD2	.	TRBV4-1	TRBJ2-3	TGCGCCAGCAGCCTCACGGGAGGGCCAGTTGATACGCAGTATTTT	CASSLTGGPVDTQYF
TRBD2	once	TRBV27	TRBJ2-3	TGTGCCAGCGCCACTAGCGGAGCTAGCACAGATACGCAGTATTTT	CASATSGASTDTQYF
TRBD2	once	TRBV10-2	TRBJ2-1	TGCGCCAGCAGTGGACTAGCGGGGGCCAATGAGCAGTTCTTC	CASSGLAGANEQFF
.	.	TRBV27	TRBJ1-1	TGTGCCAGCAGTTTCAGGGACACAAACACTGAAGCTTTCTTT	CASSFRDTNTEAFF
.	.	TRBV30	TRBJ2-1	TGTGCCTGGAGTGGGTCAAATGAGCAGTTCTTC	CAWSGSNEQFF
.	.	TRBV6-1	TRBJ2-3	TGTGCCAGCAGTGAAGGTTTTGTGGGTACAGATACGCAGTATTTT	CASSEGFVGTDTQYF
TRBD1	.	TRBV4-3	TRBJ1-4	TGCGCCAGCAGCCAAGGACCGGGACAGTCAACTAATGAAAAACTGTTTTTT	CASSQGPGQSTNEKLFF
.	.	TRBV10-1	TRBJ1-1	TGCGCCAGCAGTGAGTACAGGCGCACGAACACTGAAGCTTTCTTT	CASSEYRRTNTEAFF
.	.	TRBV5-4	TRBJ1-1	TGTGCCAGCAGCCAAACAGGGAGGTGGGAAGCTTTCTTT	CASSQTGRWEAFF
.	.	TRBV2	TRBJ2-7	TGTGCCACCTCACCCCGGGGGACCTACTACGAGCAGTACTTC	CATSPRGTYYEQYF
TRBD2	.	TRBV5-1	TRBJ2-7	TGCGCCAGCAGCTTGGTGACTAGCCTCTACGAGCAGTACTTC	CASSLVTSLYEQYF
TRBD1	.	TRBV4-1	TRBJ1-2	TGCGCCAGCAGCCGAGACATTCAGGGGGCTAACTATGGCTACACCTTC	CASSRDIQGANYGYTF
TRBD2	.	TRBV6-1	TRBJ2-7	TGTGCCAGCAGTGAAGCGGGAGGGCGAGGAGAGCAGTACTTC	CASSEAGGRGEQYF
TRBD1	.	TRBV7-9	TRBJ1-2	TGTGCCAGCAGCTTGCGGACAGGGGATGGCTACACCTTC	CASSLRTGDGYTF
.	.	TRBV5-1	TRBJ2-2	TGCGCCAGCAGCTTGGGTGGTCTTAACACCGGGGAGCTGTTTTTT	CASSLGGLNTGELFF
TRBD2	.	TRBV7-2	TRBJ2-3	TGTGCCAGCAGCCAAAGTAGCGGGGGGGCGGGTTTGGATACGCAGTATTTT	CASSQSSGGAGLDTQYF
.	.	TRBV7-9	TRBJ1-1	TGTGCCAGCAGCATCAGGGAGGGTGGCACTGAAGCTTTCTTT	CASSIREGGTEAFF
.	.	TRBV4-2	TRBJ2-2	TGTGCCAGCAGCCAAGGTCAGGGGGAGGCCGGGGAGCTGTTTTTT	CASSQGQGEAGELFF
.	.	TRBV6-1	TRBJ1-1	TGTGCCACCAGGGGCCAGCAGAACACTGAAGCTTTCTTT	CATRGQQNTEAFF
.	.	TRBV6-5	TRBJ2-2	TGTGCCAGCAGTTACGGTACCCCGAACACCGGGGAGCTGTTTTTT	CASSYGTPNTGELFF